This T cell receptor (beta chain) was obtained from a study of blood T cell repertoires in COVID-19. Overall study context: Sources were T cells, B-cell-depleted T cells, or PBMCs; the material itself was cDNA or gDNA.

Sequenced by immunoSEQ multiplex PCR; TCRdb stores in-frame clones only, minus some. The sample has about 84,000 clones; roughly 80% are singletons. In germline, CDR1 is LNHNV, CDR2 YYDKDF (reference sequence). The length of the CDR3 is 13 residues. V lost 8 bases, J lost 4 bases, and 15 bases lay in between. The sequence came from a woman of 80 years or more with acute or convalescent COVID-19. The sequenced material came from peripheral blood. J is TRBJ2-7 and V is TRBV15; maybe TRBD2 (5 bases). CDR3 nucleotides: TGTGCCACCCGGACGGGGTCGGGTTACGAGCAGTACTTC. Its protein is CATRTGSGYEQYF.